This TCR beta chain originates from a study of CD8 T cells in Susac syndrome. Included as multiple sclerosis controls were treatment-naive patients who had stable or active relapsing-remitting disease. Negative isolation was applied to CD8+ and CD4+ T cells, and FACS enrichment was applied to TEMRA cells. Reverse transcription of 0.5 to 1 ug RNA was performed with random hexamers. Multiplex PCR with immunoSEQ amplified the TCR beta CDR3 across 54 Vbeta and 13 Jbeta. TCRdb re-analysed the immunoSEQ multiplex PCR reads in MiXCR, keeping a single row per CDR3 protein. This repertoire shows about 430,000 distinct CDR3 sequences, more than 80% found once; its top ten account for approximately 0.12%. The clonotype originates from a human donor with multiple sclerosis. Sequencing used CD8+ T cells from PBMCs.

The CDR3 region has the DNA TGTGCCAGCAGCTTCCTAGCGGGGGGGCCCCCGCGGGAGACCCAGTACTTC. As protein: CASSFLAGGPPRETQYF. The J gene is TRBJ2-5, the V gene TRBV13; 12 bases align to TRBD2. The CDR3 sequence is 17 residues long. The junction had 10 bases not matched to a gene; V was cut back by 3 bases and J by 5 bases. Germline-derived CDR1 and CDR2 are PRHDT and FYEKMQ (reference sequence).